The 27 T cell receptor beta chains in this list originate from one sample, sequenced in a study of vaccination effects on CD4 cells after COVID-19. ViraFEST used viral peptide pools to expand antigen-specific CD4+ T cells before sequencing. Isolating CD4+ T cells followed less than 11 days of culture. Prior SARS-CoV-2 infection was absent in the vaccine recipients, as shown by negative nucleocapsid antibodies. The antigens these receptors bind are not known. The protocol was immunoSEQ multiplex PCR, while the TCRdb copy is restricted to in-frame clones and leaves out a portion. Among 55,000 to 80,000 clones listed, around 76% were seen once. The material was CD4+ T cells from PBMCs cultured with HCoV-OC43 spike peptides, obtained before COVID-19 vaccination. Subset specified: HCoV-OC43 spike overlapping peptide pool stimulation. The receptors derive from a human donor who received a COVID-19 vaccine.

The gene calls are TRBV3-1 (or the pseudogene TRBV3-2) and TRBJ2-3, with TRBD1 identical over 9 bases. Germline values: CDR1 LGHDT, CDR2 YNNKEL (reference sequence). This CDR3 has 17 amino acids. Unmatched junction bases numbered 15, after V lost 4 bases and J lost 7 bases. The CDR3: CASSPRTGAPSMNTQYF. For the CDR3, the DNA is TGTGCCAGCAGCCCCAGGACAGGGGCCCCTAGCATGAATACGCAGTATTTT.

As DNA, the CDR3 is TGCGCCAGCAGCTTGGCTGGCGCTTTAAATGAAAAACTGTTTTTT. The encoded protein is CASSLAGALNEKLFF. This chain uses TRBV5-1 with TRBJ1-4, with unresolved D. The V gene's germline CDR1 is SGHRS and CDR2 YFSETQ. Trimming stripped 0 bases from V and 5 bases from J, with 11 bases between. The CDR3 extends over 15 amino acids. The full variable domain, in which reference TRBV5-1 and TRBJ1-4 provide the parts outside the CDR3, is KAGVTQTPRYLIKTRGQQVTLSCSPISGHRSVSWYQQTPGQGLQFLFEYFSETQRNKGNFPGRFSGRQFSNSRSEMNVSTLELGDSALYLCASSLAGALNEKLFFGSGTQLSVL.

The chain employs TRBV7-2 and TRBJ1-1; 7 nucleotides agree with TRBD1. The CDR3 has 17 amino acids. V gave up 5 bases and J gave up 0 bases; unmatched junction bases: 12. The germline V gene encodes CDR1 SGHTA and CDR2 FQGNSA. CDR3 in DNA: TGTGCCAGCAGCACCCGAAACAGGGGCTTCATGAACACTGAAGCTTTCTTT. This sequence encodes CASSTRNRGFMNTEAFF.

The chain is built from TRBV30 and TRBJ1-6; no reliable D call. Deletions cut 0 bases from V and 0 bases from J, with 15 bases between. The CDR3 consists of 18 residues. Germline lookup yields CDR1 GTSNPN and CDR2 SVGIG (reference sequence). The CDR3 DNA reads as TGTGCCTGGAGTGTCGTTTGGTATACGGGCTCCTATAATTCACCCCTCCACTTT. Translated: CAWSVVWYTGSYNSPLHF.

This clone was recorded a few times. The chain joins TRBV28 to TRBJ1-5; 7 bases are a match to TRBD1. V was clipped by 3 bases and J by 7 bases; unmatched bases: 9. CDR1 is MDHEN, CDR2 SYDVKM, per germline. The CDR3 consists of 15 residues. This chain's CDR3 is CASSFYDRVGQPQHF. Written as DNA, the CDR3 is TGTGCCAGCAGTTTCTACGACAGGGTTGGACAGCCCCAGCATTTT.

The genes are TRBV24-1 and TRBJ1-5, with TRBD1 identical over 8 bases. The germline gives CDR1 KGHDR, CDR2 SFDVKD. This CDR3 spans 20 amino acids. Germline trimming cut 2 bases from V and 1 base from J; bases unmatched to any gene: 15. This CDR3 reads CATSDSAGQGAYYSNQPQHF. CDR3 DNA sequence: TGTGCCACCAGTGATTCTGCTGGACAGGGAGCTTACTACAGCAATCAGCCCCAGCATTTT.

This clone appeared a few times. As DNA, the CDR3 is TGTGCCAGCAGCCGAAATAGGGACGGAGGTGGGCAGTACGTC. Protein sequence: CASSRNRDGGGQYV. The rearrangement links TRBV13 to TRBJ2-7; D is tentatively TRBD1 or TRBD2 (5 bases each). The CDR3 runs to 14 residues. Trimming left V 5 bases short and J 9 bases short, with 20 bases between. Germline V gene data show CDR1 as PRHDT and CDR2 as FYEKMQ (reference sequence).

This rearrangement joins TRBV18 to TRBJ1-1; D ambiguous. With 5 bases removed from V and 5 bases from J, the gap between germline ends came to 12 bases. Germline CDR1 KGHSH, CDR2 LQKENI. CDR3 length: 13 amino acids. The CDR3 region has the DNA TGTGCCAGCTCAGGATCTGGAGGGACTGAAGCTTTCTTT. It is translated as CASSGSGGTEAFF.

DNA for the CDR3: TGTGCCAGCAGCCCGGCGAGGGACTCAGATACGCAGTATTTT. Translated, it gives CASSPARDSDTQYF. This chain uses TRBV7-9 with TRBJ2-3; D perhaps matches TRBD2 (6 bases). This CDR3 contains 14 residues. Germline V gene data show CDR1 as SEHNR and CDR2 as FQNEAQ (reference sequence). Trimming pared 5 bases from V and 4 bases from J, leaving 13 bases between.

The J gene is TRBJ1-1, the V gene TRBV15; maybe TRBD1 (6 bases). There are 14 residues in the CDR3. Germline loops: CDR1 LNHNV, CDR2 YYDKDF (reference sequence). Trimming removed 0 bases from V and 7 bases from J, with 12 bases in between. CDR3 nucleotides: TGTGCCACCAGCAGAGAAGGGGACAAAATTGAAGCTTTCTTT. As protein: CATSREGDKIEAFF. The full variable domain, rest sourced from reference TRBV15 and TRBJ1-1, is DAMVIQNPRYQVTQFGKPVTLSCSQTLNHNVMYWYQQKSSQAPKLLFHYYDKDFNNEADTPDNFQSRRPNTSFCFLDIRSPGLGDTAMYLCATSREGDKIEAFFGQGTRLTVV.

V is TRBV5-1 and J is TRBJ1-2, with a tentative D call TRBD1 (5 bases). With 0 bases removed from V and 13 bases from J, the gap between germline ends came to 16 bases. This CDR3 is 13 amino acids long. Germline V lookup: CDR1 SGHRS, CDR2 YFSETQ. The CDR3 loop is CASSLEDGDGRTF. The CDR3, as DNA: TGCGCCAGCAGCTTGGAAGATGGGGACGGGCGCACCTTC.

CDR3 nucleotide sequence: TGTGCCAGCAGCGTCACCTCTGGAAACACCATATATTTT. Amino acids: CASSVTSGNTIYF. V is TRBV9 and J is TRBJ1-3; no clear D. Trimming removed 2 bases from V and 0 bases from J, with 3 bases in between. Germline CDR1 is SGDLS and CDR2 is YYNGEE. This CDR3 is built from 13 residues.

This chain uses TRBV18 with TRBJ2-4; D may be TRBD1 (5 bases). V was cut by 2 bases and J by 0 bases, with 5 bases left in between. CDR3 length: 14 amino acids. Germline V gives CDR1 KGHSH, CDR2 LQKENI. The CDR3 protein is CASSPGAAKNIQYF. CDR3 DNA sequence: TGTGCCAGCTCACCAGGGGCAGCCAAAAACATTCAGTACTTC.

The chain couples TRBV29-1 to TRBJ1-5, with D perhaps matching TRBD1 (6 bases). In germline, CDR1 is SQVTM, CDR2 ANQGSEA. The CDR3 length is 13 residues. V dropped 6 bases and J dropped 3 bases, with 12 bases sitting between them. CDR3 region: CSVQQGNNQPQHF. CDR3 nucleotide sequence: TGCAGCGTGCAACAGGGTAACAATCAGCCCCAGCATTTT.

There are a few counts of this clone. The chain couples TRBV5-1 to TRBJ1-2, with 11 positions matching TRBD1. There are 16 residues in the CDR3. Trimming took 4 bases from V and 3 from J; bases not matched to a gene: 8. Per germline, CDR1 SGHRS and CDR2 YFSETQ. Here the CDR3 reads CASSKDRGREDYGYTF. CDR3 coding DNA: TGCGCCAGCAGCAAGGACAGGGGGCGGGAAGACTATGGCTACACCTTC.

The chain employs TRBV4-1 and TRBJ1-5, with D unresolved. V dropped 6 bases and J dropped 0 bases, with 15 bases sitting between them. The CDR3 extends over 16 amino acids. Germline CDR1 and CDR2: MGHRA and YSYEKL. Here the CDR3 DNA reads TGCGCCAGCAGTCATGAGGGCTACTATAGCAATCAGCCCCAGCATTTT. As protein: CASSHEGYYSNQPQHF.

CDR3 sequence (DNA): TGTGCCTGGTCCTACACAGGGGGGAATCAGCCCCAGCATTTT. This translates into CAWSYTGGNQPQHF. V is TRBV30 and J is TRBJ1-5; TRBD1 matches 8 bases. The CDR3 runs to 14 residues. CDR1 and CDR2 from the germline V gene are GTSNPN and SVGIG (reference sequence). Losses at the gene ends were 5 bases for V and 4 bases for J; bases not matched to a gene: 7.

The rearrangement links TRBV6-1 to TRBJ2-1, with D hard to call. V shed 3 bases and J shed 0 bases, with 9 bases lying between them. The CDR3 loop spans 15 amino acids. Germline loops: CDR1 MNHNS, CDR2 SASEGT. CDR3 DNA sequence: TGTGCCAGCAGTGAGTTTATAAGCTCCTACAATGAGCAGTTCTTC. Its translation is CASSEFISSYNEQFF.

The chain employs TRBV18 and TRBJ1-4; 7 bases are a match to TRBD1. CDR3 length equals 16 residues. The V gene's germline CDR1 is KGHSH and CDR2 LQKENI. The ends lost 4 bases at V and 2 bases at J; junction bases unmatched: 7. CDR3 residues: CASSRNRGSTNEKLFF. Here the CDR3 DNA reads TGTGCCAGCTCACGGAACAGGGGAAGCACTAATGAAAAACTGTTTTTT.

The J gene is TRBJ1-2, the V gene TRBV24-1; 8 nucleotides agree with TRBD1. There are 15 residues in the CDR3. Germline values: CDR1 KGHDR, CDR2 SFDVKD. V dropped 9 bases and J dropped 4; count of bases not matched to a gene: 12. The CDR3 nucleotides are TGTGCCACCGGTAAAGACAGGGGTCCCGGCTATGGCTACACCTTC. As protein: CATGKDRGPGYGYTF.

The chain links TRBV5-1 to TRBJ1-1, with D perhaps matching TRBD1 (6 bases). There are 15 residues in the CDR3. The V and J ends lost 0 bases and 3 bases respectively, with 12 bases between them. From germline, CDR1 is SGHRS and CDR2 YFSETQ. The CDR3 loop reads CASSLEVRGDTEAFF. CDR3 DNA: TGCGCCAGCAGCTTGGAAGTCAGGGGAGACACTGAAGCTTTCTTT.

The chain links TRBV5-4 to TRBJ2-5; TRBD1 aligns across 7 bases. Germline V gene lookup returns CDR1 SGHNT and CDR2 YYREEE (reference sequence). With 4 bases clipped from V and 5 bases from J, the junction kept 8 bases outside the gene matches. This CDR3 spans 14 amino acids. This CDR3 reads CASSPGGTEETQYF. The DNA of the CDR3 is TGTGCCAGCAGCCCAGGGGGAACGGAGGAGACCCAGTACTTC. The complete variable domain, with remaining parts taken from reference TRBV5-4 and TRBJ2-5, reads ETGVTQSPTHLIKTRGQQVTLRCSSQSGHNTVSWYQQALGQGPQFIFQYYREEENGRGNFPPRFSGLQFPNYSSELNVNALELDDSALYLCASSPGGTEETQYFGPGTRLLVL.

The chain combines TRBV18 with TRBJ1-2; perhaps TRBD1 as D (6 bases). The germline CDR1 and CDR2 sequences are KGHSH and LQKENI. The ends were cut back, 5 bases at V and 2 bases at J, with 15 bases in the middle. There are 15 residues in the CDR3. The CDR3: CASSSTRTENYGYTF. The CDR3 DNA reads TGTGCCAGCTCATCAACACGGACAGAGAACTATGGCTACACCTTC.

The chain uses TRBV18 and TRBJ1-4, with D maybe TRBD1 (5 bases). Germline values: CDR1 KGHSH, CDR2 LQKENI. This CDR3 has 15 residues. V was trimmed by 0 bases and J by 5 bases, leaving 10 bases between them. The CDR3 here is CASSPPGGVNEKLFF. CDR3 nucleotide sequence: TGTGCCAGCTCACCACCGGGAGGGGTGAATGAAAAACTGTTTTTT.

This clone was picked up one time. The V gene is TRBV25-1, the J gene TRBJ2-1, with TRBD2 as a possible D gene (5 bases). The CDR3 runs to 12 residues. Germline CDR1 MGHDK, CDR2 SYGVNS. V was pared by 5 bases and J by 10 bases, with 12 bases between. The CDR3 DNA follows: TGTGCCAGCAGTAGAGGGTCCGGCGAGCAGTTCTTC. Its protein is CASSRGSGEQFF.

The chain links TRBV2 to TRBJ2-7; 11 bases map to TRBD2. The trim removed 7 bases at V and 4 bases at J, leaving 3 bases unmatched. The germline gives CDR1 SNHLY, CDR2 FYNNEI. The CDR3 has 13 residues. DNA for the CDR3: TGTGCCAGCATGGCTAGCGGGGGGTACGAGCAGTACGTC. It codes for CASMASGGYEQYV.

V is TRBV18 and J is TRBJ2-7; TRBD1 agrees at 8 bases. Germline CDR1 is KGHSH and CDR2 is LQKENI. This CDR3 has 12 amino acids. Trimming removed 6 bases from V and 5 bases from J; junction bases left unmatched: 3. CDR3 amino acids: CASSKQGDEQYV. CDR3 DNA sequence: TGTGCCAGCTCCAAACAGGGGGACGAGCAGTACGTC.